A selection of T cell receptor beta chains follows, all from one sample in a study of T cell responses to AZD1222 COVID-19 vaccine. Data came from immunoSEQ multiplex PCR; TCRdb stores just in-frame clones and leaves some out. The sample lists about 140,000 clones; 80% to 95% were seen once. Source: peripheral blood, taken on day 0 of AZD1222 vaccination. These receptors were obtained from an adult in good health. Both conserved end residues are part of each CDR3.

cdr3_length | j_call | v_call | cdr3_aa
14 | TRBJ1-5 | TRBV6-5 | CASSTQGSNQPQHF
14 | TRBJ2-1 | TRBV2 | CASRGGGTYNEQFF
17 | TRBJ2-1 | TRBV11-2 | CASSLALTSGWPDEQFF
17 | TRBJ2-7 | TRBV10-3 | CAISEALLPGQGAEQYF
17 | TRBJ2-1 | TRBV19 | CASHYGPGTGLDNEQFF
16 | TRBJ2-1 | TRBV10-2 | CASTFPGTPAGGEQFF
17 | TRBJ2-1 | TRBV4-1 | CASSQVLSGASYNEQFF
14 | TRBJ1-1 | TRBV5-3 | CARRINGVSGWAFF
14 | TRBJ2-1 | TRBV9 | CASSVGTGYNEQFF
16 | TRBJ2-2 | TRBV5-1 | CASSSGPGQLTGELFF
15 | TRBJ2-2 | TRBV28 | CASSRNQGGPGELFF
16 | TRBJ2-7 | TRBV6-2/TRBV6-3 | CASSYGGLAGLGEQYF